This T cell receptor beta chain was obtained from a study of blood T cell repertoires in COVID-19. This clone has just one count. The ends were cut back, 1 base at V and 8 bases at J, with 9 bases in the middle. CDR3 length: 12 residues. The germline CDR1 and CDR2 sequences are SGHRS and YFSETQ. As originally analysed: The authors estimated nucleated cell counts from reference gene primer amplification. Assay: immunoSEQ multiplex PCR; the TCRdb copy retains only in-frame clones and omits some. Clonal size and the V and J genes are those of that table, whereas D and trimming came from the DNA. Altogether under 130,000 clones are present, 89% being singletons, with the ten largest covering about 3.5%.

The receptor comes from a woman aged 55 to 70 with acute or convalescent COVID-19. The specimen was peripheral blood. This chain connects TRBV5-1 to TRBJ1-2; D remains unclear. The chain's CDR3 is CASSLTREGYTF. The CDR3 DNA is TGCGCCAGCAGCTTGACCCGGGAAGGCTACACCTTC.